This T cell receptor beta chain is drawn from a study of shared clonotypes between healthy human individuals. Points from the study as a whole: A handful of donors shared roughly 5% of their naive CD4 clonotypes.

As originally analysed: Filtering differed because ImmunoSEQ produced junction-only sequences that carried no quality scores. Some clones are missing from TCRdb's copy, which holds only in-frame ones; the method was immunoSEQ multiplex PCR. V, J and clone size were drawn from that table, and D and trimming were deduced from the DNA. This table holds 650,000 to 700,000 clones, 90% found once. The CDR3 runs to 18 residues. From germline, CDR1 is SGHRS and CDR2 YFSETQ. V shed 0 bases and J 0 bases; nucleotides not matched to a gene: 12. Notes on this clone: Its antigen remains unidentified.

This receptor was obtained from a man aged 18 to 29 in good health. Some clones in this sample may be carry-over from other donors' samples. The V and J genes are TRBV5-1 and TRBJ2-7, with TRBD1 matching 7 bases. Sample: memory CD8+ T cells from PBMCs. Subset given: CD45RO+ cells pooled with CCR7-negative TemRA cells. CDR3 in DNA: TGCGCCAGCAGCTTGGGGGACAGATCTAGCTTCAGCTCCTACGAGCAGTACTTC. Protein: CASSLGDRSSFSSYEQYF.